This T cell receptor (beta chain) came from a study of blood T cell repertoires in COVID-19. The overall study: Spain, Italy and the United States supplied samples that represented acute and convalescent COVID-19. T cells, B-cell-depleted T cells, or PBMCs provided the cDNA or gDNA that served as material.

In the original workflow: It was from reference gene primer amplification that nucleated cell counts were estimated. Method: immunoSEQ multiplex PCR; TCRdb's copy keeps in-frame clones and lacks some. V and J calls and clone size are as listed in that table; D and trimming were resolved from the DNA. Counted here are roughly 100,000 clones, 80% to 90% occurring once; the ten biggest clones make up about 5%. CDR3 length: 14 amino acids. CDR1 is ENHRY, CDR2 SYGVKD, per germline. Trimming took 2 bases from V and 3 from J; bases not matched to a gene: 3. The chain couples TRBV10-3 to TRBJ2-5; 7 bases line up with TRBD2. This receptor was taken from a man aged 60 to 75 with acute or convalescent COVID-19. The sample taken for sequencing was peripheral blood. The CDR3 nucleotides read TGTGCCATCAGTGAGGCTAGCGGTAAAGAGACCCAGTACTTC. Its translation is CAISEASGKETQYF.